This passage covers 32 T cell receptor beta chains from one sample sequenced in a study of cytomegalovirus exposure and HLA in healthy donors. PCR primers comprised 60 Vbeta and 13 Jbeta primers. Clones were sequenced by immunoSEQ multiplex PCR, and TCRdb holds only the in-frame ones, with some missing. This repertoire includes over 100,000 clones. The source material was PBMCs. These receptors were taken from a man between 18 and 35 years old in good health and CMV-seronegative.

V and J are TRBV6-1 and TRBJ1-2, with 8 bases matching TRBD1. Germline loops: CDR1 MNHNS, CDR2 SASEGT. This CDR3 region has 19 residues. The V gene end was trimmed by 2 bases and the J gene end by 8 bases; junction bases not matched to a gene: 22. The CDR3 DNA follows: TGTGCCAGCAGTGAAATCTCAGGGGTTACTAAGGACAGGGTTAGCGGCTACACCTTC. Protein product: CASSEISGVTKDRVSGYTF.

The chain carries TRBV7-6 and TRBJ2-2, with unresolved D. V was shortened by 0 bases and J by 3 bases, with 8 bases between the two germline ends. The length of the CDR3 is 15 residues. Per the germline V gene, CDR1 is SGHVS and CDR2 is FNYEAQ. CDR3 loop: CASSLARSHTGELFF. The CDR3 DNA is TGTGCCAGCAGCTTAGCCCGGTCCCACACCGGGGAGCTGTTTTTT.

In the case of this clone: Other DNA sequences from this sample encode an identical CDR3 as well. The chain combines TRBV5-1 with TRBJ2-3; a possible D gene is TRBD1 (6 bases). V lost 2 bases to trimming and J lost 5 bases, with 9 bases between them. Germline CDR1 reads SGHRS; CDR2 reads YFSETQ. The CDR3 length is 13 residues. CDR3 DNA sequence: TGCGCCAGCAGCTTTCCAGGGGAAGATACGCAGTATTTT. It is translated as CASSFPGEDTQYF. The whole variable domain, remainder taken from reference TRBV5-1 and TRBJ2-3, is KAGVTQTPRYLIKTRGQQVTLSCSPISGHRSVSWYQQTPGQGLQFLFEYFSETQRNKGNFPGRFSGRQFSNSRSEMNVSTLELGDSALYLCASSFPGEDTQYFGPGTRLTVL.

This sequence joins TRBV28 and TRBJ2-7, with 7 bases identical to TRBD1. V gave up 8 bases and J gave up 2 bases; unmatched junction bases: 6. CDR3 length equals 13 residues. The germline V gene encodes CDR1 MDHEN and CDR2 SYDVKM. The CDR3 sequence is CASGDRKPYEQYF. Written as DNA, the CDR3 is TGTGCCAGCGGGGACAGAAAACCCTACGAGCAGTACTTC.

The chain uses TRBV27 and TRBJ2-7; possible D gene TRBD2, 6 bases. The CDR3 covers 15 residues. Germline-derived CDR1 and CDR2 are MNHEY and SMNVEV (reference sequence). The V gene lost 5 bases and the J gene lost 0 bases, with 14 bases spanning the gap. The CDR3: CASSRVGGNSYEQYF. The CDR3 bases are TGTGCCAGCAGTAGAGTCGGGGGTAACTCCTACGAGCAGTACTTC.

V gene TRBV18 combines with J gene TRBJ2-7; a possible D gene is TRBD1 (6 bases). Germline CDR1 KGHSH, CDR2 LQKENI. The CDR3 spans 14 residues. Trimming removed 6 bases at V and 7 bases at J, with 19 bases between. CDR3 loop: CASSSQGHLREQYF. As DNA, the CDR3 is TGTGCCAGCTCGTCACAGGGCCATCTAAGGGAGCAGTACTTC.

V is TRBV7-2 and J is TRBJ2-7; tentatively, D is TRBD1 (6 bases). Germline V gene sequence: CDR1 SGHTA, CDR2 FQGNSA. The CDR3 runs 15 residues. The V and J ends lost 1 base and 5 bases respectively, with 15 bases between them. The CDR3 spells CASSLGTVPIHEQYF. CDR3 bases: TGTGCCAGCAGCTTAGGGACAGTTCCTATCCACGAGCAGTACTTC.

The chain links TRBV6-1 to TRBJ2-5, with TRBD1 matching 7 bases. V was clipped by 4 bases and J by 5 bases; unmatched bases: 4. Germline values: CDR1 MNHNS, CDR2 SASEGT. The CDR3 is 13 amino acids. The CDR3 protein is CASSATGLETQYF. CDR3 DNA: TGTGCCAGCAGTGCGACAGGGTTGGAGACCCAGTACTTC.

This sequence joins TRBV10-3 and TRBJ2-3, with 8 nucleotides matching TRBD1. The CDR3 is 15 amino acids. Germline V CDR1 and CDR2: ENHRY, SYGVKD. Germline trimming cut 7 bases from V and 2 bases from J; bases unmatched to any gene: 8. The CDR3: CAIKGRDRFTDTQYF. As DNA, the CDR3 is TGTGCCATCAAGGGCAGGGACAGGTTCACAGATACGCAGTATTTT.

The chain has TRBV7-7 and TRBJ2-3, with 7 nucleotides matching TRBD1. V was clipped by 1 base and J by 4 bases; unmatched bases: 5. Germline V gives CDR1 SSHAT, CDR2 FNYEAQ (reference sequence). The CDR3 covers 15 residues. Here the CDR3 DNA reads TGTGCCAGCAGCTTAGGACAGGGTTTTTCAGATACGCAGTATTTT. Encoded protein: CASSLGQGFSDTQYF.

The chain uses TRBV28 and TRBJ1-3, with TRBD1 matching 8 bases. CDR1 MDHEN and CDR2 SYDVKM come from the germline V gene. The J segment lost 0 bases and the V segment lost 3 bases, leaving 4 bases of the junction unmatched. The CDR3 loop spans 16 amino acids. The CDR3 DNA sequence: TGTGCCAGCAGTTTCGCAGGACAGGGCTCTGGAAACACCATATATTTT. Residues: CASSFAGQGSGNTIYF. Full variable domain (missing parts from reference TRBV28 and TRBJ1-3): DVKVTQSSRYLVKRTGEKVFLECVQDMDHENMFWYRQDPGLGLRLIYFSYDVKMKEKGDIPEGYSVSREKKERFSLILESASTNQTSMYLCASSFAGQGSGNTIYFGEGSWLTVV.

The chain has TRBV5-4 and TRBJ2-7; 9 positions match TRBD1. With 3 bases clipped from V and 5 bases from J, the junction kept 9 bases outside the gene matches. The germline gives CDR1 SGHNT, CDR2 YYREEE (reference sequence). The CDR3 consists of 15 residues. The CDR3 DNA reads TGTGCCAGCAGCTCAACGGGACAGGGTGATAACGAGCAGTACTTC. As protein: CASSSTGQGDNEQYF.

This chain joins TRBV1 and TRBJ2-2; the DNA was not compared with TRBD2, the D call given in the table. TRBV1 has pseudogene status. This CDR3 has 17 residues. CDR3 sequence (DNA): TGCACCAGCAGCCAACACCCCGACTACCAGAACACCGGGGAGCTGTTTTTT. Its translation is CTSSQHPDYQNTGELFF.

The chain combines TRBV5-6 with TRBJ1-2; D call uncertain. Germline V gene lookup returns CDR1 SGHDT and CDR2 YYEEEE. The CDR3 has 14 amino acids. V was clipped by 1 base and J by 0 bases, with 7 bases between them. As DNA, the CDR3 is TGTGCCAGCAGCTTGCCAGGTACTAACTATGGCTACACCTTC. Translating it yields CASSLPGTNYGYTF.

CDR3 nucleotide sequence: TGTGCCAGCAGCTTAGCTCCGGGAGCCAAATGGACCCAGTACTTC. Its translation is CASSLAPGAKWTQYF. This chain links TRBV11-2 with TRBJ2-5; tentative D call: TRBD2 (6 bases). Trimming left V 1 base short and J 7 bases short, with 16 bases between. Germline V CDR1 and CDR2: SGHAT, FQNNGV. This CDR3 is 15 amino acids long.

V is TRBV6-1 and J is TRBJ2-2, with D tentatively TRBD2 (6 bases). This CDR3 is 13 amino acids long. Germline V gives CDR1 MNHNS, CDR2 SASEGT. V lost 4 bases to trimming and J lost 5 bases, with 8 bases between them. The CDR3 sequence is CASSGGRTGELFF. In nucleotides, the CDR3 is TGTGCCAGCAGTGGAGGGAGGACCGGGGAGCTGTTTTTT.

This chain uses TRBV2 with TRBJ1-1; the D gene is possibly TRBD1 (6 bases). Germline CDR1 reads SNHLY; CDR2 reads FYNNEI. The CDR3 runs to 16 residues. Trimming left V 4 bases short and J 3 bases short, with 18 bases between. The CDR3 DNA reads as TGTGCCAGCAGTGTCTGGGACACCCAGGTGCACACTGAAGCTTTCTTT. It is translated as CASSVWDTQVHTEAFF.

This sequence joins TRBV2 and TRBJ2-6; TRBD1 is a possible D gene (5 bases). Trimming stripped 3 bases from V and 4 bases from J, with 10 bases between. This CDR3 contains 15 residues. Germline CDR1 SNHLY, CDR2 FYNNEI. The CDR3 DNA reads as TGTGCCAGCAGTGATTTGGGGCAAGGGGCCAACGTCCTGACTTTC. Protein product: CASSDLGQGANVLTF. Together with reference TRBV2 and TRBJ2-6, the CDR3 gives the full variable domain: EPEVTQTPSHQVTQMGQEVILRCVPISNHLYFYWYRQILGQKVEFLVSFYNNEISEKSEIFDDQFSVERPDGSNFTLKIRSTKLEDSAMYFCASSDLGQGANVLTFGAGSRLTVL.

The genes are TRBV9 and TRBJ2-1; 9 bases fit TRBD1. The CDR3 covers 17 residues. Germline assignment: CDR1 SGDLS and CDR2 YYNGEE. With V trimmed by 0 bases and J by 3 bases, 7 bases remained unmatched. CDR3 bases: TGTGCCAGCAGCGTAGAGGCGGGACAGGGAAGCTACAATGAGCAGTTCTTC. Its translation: CASSVEAGQGSYNEQFF. The whole variable domain, remainder taken from reference TRBV9 and TRBJ2-1, is DSGVTQTPKHLITATGQRVTLRCSPRSGDLSVYWYQQSLDQGLQFLIQYYNGEERAKGNILERFSAQQFPDLHSELNLSSLELGDSALYFCASSVEAGQGSYNEQFFGPGTRLTVL.

V gene TRBV19 combines with J gene TRBJ1-5; 8 nucleotides agree with TRBD1. This CDR3 has 16 residues. Germline assignment: CDR1 LNHDA and CDR2 SQIVND (reference sequence). V shed 6 bases, J shed 1 base, and the junction held 8 bases outside the gene matches. The CDR3 here is CASSLGQGISNQPQHF. In nucleotides, the CDR3 is TGTGCCAGTAGCCTCGGACAGGGCATAAGCAATCAGCCCCAGCATTTT. The variable domain in full, completed from reference TRBV19 and TRBJ1-5, reads DGGITQSPKYLFRKEGQNVTLSCEQNLNHDAMYWYRQDPGQGLRLIYYSQIVNDFQKGDIAEGYSVSREKKESFPLTVTSAQKNPTAFYLCASSLGQGISNQPQHFGDGTRLSIL.

The chain has TRBV30 and TRBJ2-1; 10 bases align to TRBD1. This CDR3 is 14 amino acids long. Looked up from germline, CDR1 is GTSNPN and CDR2 is SVGIG (reference sequence). Unmatched junction bases numbered 9, after V lost 7 bases and J lost 6 bases. CDR3 protein: CALTGTGESNEQFF. DNA of the CDR3: TGTGCCTTAACCGGGACAGGGGAATCCAATGAGCAGTTCTTC.

V is TRBV18 and J is TRBJ1-2, with D possibly being TRBD1 (5 bases). The V end was cut by 5 bases, the J end by 0 bases, with 13 bases between. CDR1 and CDR2 from the germline V gene are KGHSH and LQKENI. The CDR3 has 15 amino acids. CDR3 amino acids: CASSTLDSPNYGYTF. DNA of the CDR3: TGTGCCAGCTCAACGTTAGACAGCCCTAACTATGGCTACACCTTC.

V gene TRBV6-5 combines with J gene TRBJ1-1; D unclear. Germline V CDR1 and CDR2: MNHEY, SVGAGI. The CDR3 has 13 residues. V was clipped by 0 bases and J by 6 bases, with 8 bases between them. CDR3 loop: CASSYSMGAEAFF. The CDR3 DNA reads as TGTGCCAGCAGTTACTCGATGGGAGCTGAAGCTTTCTTT.

This chain joins TRBV11-2 and TRBJ1-2; 10 bases align to TRBD1. V lost 2 bases, J lost 8 bases, and 8 bases stayed unmatched. From germline, CDR1 is SGHAT and CDR2 FQNNGV. The CDR3 spans 15 residues. The CDR3 spells CASSLSPGQGFGYTF. The CDR3 DNA reads as TGTGCCAGCAGCTTATCCCCGGGACAGGGGTTCGGCTACACCTTC.

The rearrangement uses TRBV9 and TRBJ2-3, with D tentatively TRBD2 (6 bases). V lost 3 bases and J lost 0, with 17 bases in between. The CDR3 runs to 17 residues. Germline loops: CDR1 SGDLS, CDR2 YYNGEE. The CDR3 bases are TGTGCCAGCAGCGGGGGGAGGACAAAGCAAAGCACAGATACGCAGTATTTT. Residues: CASSGGRTKQSTDTQYF. The full variable domain, completed using reference TRBV9 and TRBJ2-3, is DSGVTQTPKHLITATGQRVTLRCSPRSGDLSVYWYQQSLDQGLQFLIQYYNGEERAKGNILERFSAQQFPDLHSELNLSSLELGDSALYFCASSGGRTKQSTDTQYFGPGTRLTVL.

The chain links TRBV19 to TRBJ2-5; 12 nucleotides align to TRBD2. V shed 5 bases and J 6 bases; nucleotides not matched to a gene: 4. This CDR3 contains 14 residues. Germline CDR1 is LNHDA and CDR2 is SQIVND (reference sequence). CDR3 DNA sequence: TGTGCCAGTAGTCCGACTAGCGGGAGACAGACCCAGTACTTC. This codes for CASSPTSGRQTQYF.

The J gene is TRBJ1-1, the V gene TRBV19; the D gene is possibly TRBD1 (5 bases). Trimming shortened V by 9 bases and J by 10 bases, and 15 bases separated the two germline ends. The CDR3 sequence is 11 residues long. Germline V lookup: CDR1 LNHDA, CDR2 SQIVND (reference sequence). CDR3 DNA sequence: TGTGCCAGCTACCAGGGACTGGGAGCTTTCTTT. Translation gives CASYQGLGAFF.

Written as DNA, the CDR3 is TGTGCCAGCAGCTTAGACAGGGACAGGGGGCCTGAAGCTTTCTTT. Its translation is CASSLDRDRGPEAFF. V is TRBV5-6 and J is TRBJ1-1, with TRBD1 matching 12 bases. CDR3 length: 15 residues. V shed 2 bases and J 6 bases; nucleotides not matched to a gene: 5. Germline V lookup: CDR1 SGHDT, CDR2 YYEEEE.

The chain is built from TRBV7-9 and TRBJ1-1; the match to TRBD1 covers 10 bases. The germline gives CDR1 SEHNR, CDR2 FQNEAQ (reference sequence). V gave up 5 bases and J gave up 5 bases; unmatched junction bases: 2. The CDR3 loop spans 13 amino acids. CDR3 DNA: TGTGCCAGCAGCCCGGGACAGGGGACTGAAGCTTTCTTT. This gives the protein CASSPGQGTEAFF.

For this clone: At one end the junction does not follow the germline gene, possibly because of a read error. The rearrangement joins TRBV30 to TRBJ2-7, with TRBD1 as a possible D gene (5 bases). The V gene's germline CDR1 is GTSNPN and CDR2 SVGIG (reference sequence). This CDR3 is built from 12 residues. The CDR3 sequence is CAWTKLGQETHF. CDR3 sequence (DNA): TGTGCCTGGACTAAATTGGGGCAAGAGACGCACTTC.

CDR3 loop: CASSFGFAGMDTQYF. CDR3 coding DNA: TGTGCCAGCAGTTTTGGGTTTGCGGGAATGGATACGCAGTATTTT. V and J are TRBV27 and TRBJ2-3; D is possibly TRBD2 (6 bases). Germline V CDR1 and CDR2: MNHEY, SMNVEV (reference sequence). The CDR3 runs 15 residues. V was clipped by 3 bases and J by 6 bases, with 16 bases between them.

The chain carries TRBV25-1 and TRBJ1-4; D unclear. CDR3 size: 15 residues. Germline CDR1 is MGHDK and CDR2 is SYGVNS. Between the trimmed V and J ends, which lost 4 bases and 8 bases, there was a span of 17 bases. This chain's CDR3 is CASSGEGLANEKLFF. CDR3 bases: TGTGCCAGCAGTGGCGAAGGACTAGCGAACGAAAAACTGTTTTTT.